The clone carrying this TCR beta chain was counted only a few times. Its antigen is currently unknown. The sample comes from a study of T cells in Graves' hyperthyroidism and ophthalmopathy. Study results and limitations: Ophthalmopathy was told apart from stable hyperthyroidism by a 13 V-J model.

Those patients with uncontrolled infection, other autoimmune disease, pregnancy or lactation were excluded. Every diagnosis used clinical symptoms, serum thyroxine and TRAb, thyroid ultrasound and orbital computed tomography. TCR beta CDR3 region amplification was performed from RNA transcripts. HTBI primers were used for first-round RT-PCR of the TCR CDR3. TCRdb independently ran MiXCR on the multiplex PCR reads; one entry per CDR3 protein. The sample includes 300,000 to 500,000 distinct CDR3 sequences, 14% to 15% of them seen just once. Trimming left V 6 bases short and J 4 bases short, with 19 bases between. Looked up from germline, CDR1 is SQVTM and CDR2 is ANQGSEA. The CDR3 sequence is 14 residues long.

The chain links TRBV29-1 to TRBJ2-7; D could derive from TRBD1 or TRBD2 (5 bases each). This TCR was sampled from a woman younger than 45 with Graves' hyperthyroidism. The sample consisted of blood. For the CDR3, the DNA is TGCAGCGTCGGGGACCGACGTTACCTTTACGAGCAGTACTTC. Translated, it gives CSVGDRRYLYEQYF.